Shown below are 25 T cell receptor beta chains from a single sample sequenced in a study of blood T cell repertoires in COVID-19. The table came from immunoSEQ multiplex PCR; TCRdb's copy has only in-frame clones and leaves some out. The top ten hold around 4.7% of the sample, which has approximately 70,000 clones, 91% seen once. The source material was peripheral blood. The receptors stem from a woman aged 55-75 years with active COVID-19.

The chain employs TRBV5-1 and TRBJ2-1; maybe TRBD2 (6 bases). Germline values: CDR1 SGHRS, CDR2 YFSETQ. This CDR3 region has 15 residues. V lost 4 bases and J 1 base, leaving 12 bases between the germline ends. The CDR3 sequence is CASSVGGLSYNEQFF. CDR3 coding DNA: TGCGCCAGCAGCGTAGGAGGGTTGTCCTACAATGAGCAGTTCTTC.

V gene TRBV7-8 combines with J gene TRBJ2-7; 7 nucleotides align to TRBD1. This CDR3 has 15 residues. Germline V gene sequence: CDR1 SGHVS, CDR2 FQNEAQ. Trimming at V came to 4 bases and at J to 0 bases, leaving 6 bases not matched to a gene. CDR3 DNA sequence: TGTGCCAGCAGCTCCCCGGGACAGAGCTCCTACGAGCAGTACTTC. Encoded protein: CASSSPGQSSYEQYF.

V and J are TRBV18 and TRBJ2-1; the match to TRBD1 covers 7 bases. V was pared by 9 bases and J by 2 bases, with 10 bases of the junction left unmatched. The CDR3 runs 15 residues. CDR1 KGHSH and CDR2 LQKENI come from the germline V gene. The CDR3 DNA sequence: TGTGCCAGTCTCAGTAAAGGGGGCACCTACAATGAGCAGTTCTTC. It is translated as CASLSKGGTYNEQFF.

The chain employs TRBV28 and TRBJ2-7, with 8 nucleotides matching TRBD1. After removal of 3 bases from V and 2 bases from J, the junction contained 15 bases not matched to a gene. Germline assignment: CDR1 MDHEN and CDR2 SYDVKM. CDR3 length equals 18 residues. The CDR3 loop reads CASSFGPGQDFGTYEQYF. The DNA for the CDR3 is TGTGCCAGCAGTTTCGGACCGGGACAGGATTTTGGCACCTACGAGCAGTACTTC.

The gene calls are TRBV5-6 and TRBJ2-3; 15 nucleotides agree with TRBD2. Germline V gene data show CDR1 as SGHDT and CDR2 as YYEEEE. This CDR3 has 19 amino acids. The trim removed 1 base at V and 6 bases at J, leaving 12 bases unmatched. CDR3: CASSLFVGTSGGRFDTQYF. The CDR3 DNA is TGTGCCAGCAGCTTGTTCGTCGGGACTAGCGGGGGGAGGTTCGATACGCAGTATTTT.

This chain links TRBV28 with TRBJ1-1; D ambiguous. V lost 3 bases, J lost 0 bases, and 5 bases lay in between. This CDR3 is built from 13 residues. Looked up from germline, CDR1 is MDHEN and CDR2 is SYDVKM. The CDR3 DNA reads TGTGCCAGCAGTTTTACAATGAACACTGAAGCTTTCTTT. As protein: CASSFTMNTEAFF.

The gene calls are TRBV4-2 and TRBJ2-3; D might be TRBD2 (5 bases). Germline assignment: CDR1 LGHNA and CDR2 YNFKEQ. The CDR3 runs to 15 residues. Trimming left V 0 bases short and J 2 bases short, with 9 bases between. The CDR3 DNA follows: TGTGCCAGCAGCCAAGACAGGAGGATCACAGATACGCAGTATTTT. Protein product: CASSQDRRITDTQYF.

Points on this clone: Other DNA sequences in this specimen translate into the identical CDR3. The chain is built from TRBV19 and TRBJ2-5, with D perhaps matching TRBD1 (6 bases). In germline, CDR1 is LNHDA, CDR2 SQIVND (reference sequence). V was clipped by 1 base and J by 1 base, with 10 bases between them. The CDR3 has 15 residues. The CDR3 DNA follows: TGTGCCAGTAGTATAGGAGGGGGATTCCAAGAGACCCAGTACTTC. Its protein product is CASSIGGGFQETQYF.

The chain couples TRBV24-1 to TRBJ2-3; D may be TRBD2 (6 bases). The V gene lost 9 bases and the J gene lost 3 bases, with 15 bases spanning the gap. Germline V CDR1 and CDR2: KGHDR, SFDVKD. CDR3 length: 14 residues. CDR3 sequence (DNA): TGTGCCACCGAGGGGACTTGGGGGACAGATACGCAGTATTTT. It specifies CATEGTWGTDTQYF.

J is TRBJ2-3 and V is TRBV5-6; 11 bases line up with TRBD2. Germline CDR1 reads SGHDT; CDR2 reads YYEEEE. Germline trimming cut 4 bases from V and 0 bases from J; bases unmatched to any gene: 10. There are 18 residues in the CDR3. DNA of the CDR3: TGTGCCAGCAGCGTTTGGGGACTAGCGGAAGTAAGCACAGATACGCAGTATTTT. Residues: CASSVWGLAEVSTDTQYF.

This clone was counted a single time. In DNA, the CDR3 is TGCGCCAGCAGCTTGGAGGCAGGGAAACTGTTTTTT. As protein: CASSLEAGKLFF. The rearrangement links TRBV5-1 to TRBJ1-4, with D possibly being TRBD1 (5 bases). Looked up from germline, CDR1 is SGHRS and CDR2 is YFSETQ. Trimming left V 0 bases short and J 11 bases short, with 8 bases between. CDR3 length: 12 amino acids.

This CDR3 is CATSLEEREHNEQFF. The CDR3 DNA reads as TGTGCCACCAGCTTGGAGGAGCGGGAGCACAATGAGCAGTTCTTC. The chain combines TRBV15 with TRBJ2-1, with 8 bases fitting TRBD2. Trimming at V came to 5 bases and at J to 5 bases, leaving 8 bases not matched to a gene. Germline V gives CDR1 LNHNV, CDR2 YYDKDF (reference sequence). CDR3 length: 15 amino acids.

This clone was recorded a few times. The V and J genes are TRBV19 and TRBJ1-2, with D unresolved. Germline loops: CDR1 LNHDA, CDR2 SQIVND (reference sequence). V was trimmed by 1 base and J by 5 bases, leaving 5 bases between them. The CDR3 has 12 residues. The CDR3, as DNA: TGTGCCAGTAGTATAGCCAGATATGGCTACACCTTC. Translation gives CASSIARYGYTF.

The rearrangement joins TRBV5-1 to TRBJ2-3, with 8 bases identical to TRBD2. The CDR3 extends over 16 amino acids. Germline values: CDR1 SGHRS, CDR2 YFSETQ. V lost 4 bases to trimming and J lost 0 bases; unmatched junction nucleotides: 7. CDR3 amino acids: CASSTRTSPSTDTQYF. The CDR3, as DNA: TGCGCCAGCAGCACCAGGACTAGCCCTAGCACAGATACGCAGTATTTT.

V and J are TRBV5-1 and TRBJ2-1, with D possibly being TRBD2 (6 bases). Looked up from germline, CDR1 is SGHRS and CDR2 is YFSETQ. CDR3 size: 14 residues. Trimming took off 0 bases at V and 7 bases at J, with 11 bases between the two ends. CDR3 region: CASSLGGRKNEQFF. CDR3 nucleotide sequence: TGCGCCAGCAGCTTGGGTGGGAGGAAAAATGAGCAGTTCTTC.

This clone was detected once. The chain employs TRBV11-3 and TRBJ1-1; D is undetermined. V lost 3 bases and J lost 1, with 3 bases in between. Germline CDR1 SGHNT, CDR2 YENEEA. The CDR3 is made up of 12 amino acids. The CDR3 sequence is CASSFRNTEAFF. CDR3 nucleotide sequence: TGTGCCAGCAGCTTTAGGAACACTGAAGCTTTCTTT.

In this sample, this clone turned up once. The J gene is TRBJ2-5, the V gene TRBV9, with D maybe TRBD1 (6 bases). Germline V gene sequence: CDR1 SGDLS, CDR2 YYNGEE. Trimming pared 4 bases from V and 4 bases from J, leaving 23 bases between. This CDR3 region has 17 residues. Here the CDR3 DNA reads TGTGCCAGCAGCCCCAGGGACCTGTGGGACAAAGGAGAGACCCAGTACTTC. Protein: CASSPRDLWDKGETQYF.

V usage is TRBV29-1 and J usage is TRBJ2-5, with 8 bases lining up with TRBD2. There are 14 residues in the CDR3. CDR1 is SQVTM, CDR2 ANQGSEA, per germline. The junction had 6 bases not matched to a gene; V was cut back by 4 bases and J by 2 bases. The CDR3 sequence is CSVGDGRVQETQYF. CDR3 in DNA: TGCAGCGTTGGGGACGGGAGGGTTCAAGAGACCCAGTACTTC.

The chain is built from TRBV24-1 and TRBJ2-3; TRBD1 aligns across 8 bases. Germline V gives CDR1 KGHDR, CDR2 SFDVKD. This CDR3 region has 14 residues. J lost 4 bases, V lost 3 bases, and 2 bases had no gene match. The CDR3 reads CATSDPGGSDTQYF. The CDR3 DNA reads as TGTGCCACCAGTGATCCAGGGGGCTCAGATACGCAGTATTTT.

V usage is TRBV11-2 and J usage is TRBJ2-2; 7 positions match TRBD2. The V segment lost 4 bases and the J segment 5 bases; nucleotides outside the gene matches: 10. This CDR3 contains 16 residues. In germline, CDR1 is SGHAT, CDR2 FQNNGV. The CDR3 DNA follows: TGTGCCAGCAGCTCGGGGGGAGGTTTAGGGACCGGGGAGCTGTTTTTT. Residues: CASSSGGGLGTGELFF. The entire variable domain, with the rest obtained from reference TRBV11-2 and TRBJ2-2, is as follows: EAGVAQSPRYKIIEKRQSVAFWCNPISGHATLYWYQQILGQGPKLLIQFQNNGVVDDSQLPKDRFSAERLKGVDSTLKIQPAKLEDSAVYLCASSSGGGLGTGELFFGEGSRLTVL.

The rearrangement links TRBV9 to TRBJ2-2, with D hard to call. V gave up 4 bases and J gave up 6 bases, with 22 bases separating them. CDR1 is SGDLS, CDR2 YYNGEE, per germline. The CDR3 length is 17 residues. CDR3 DNA sequence: TGTGCCAGCAGCTCCCTAGTGATTGGGTTAAGCCCCGGGGAGCTGTTTTTT. Protein: CASSSLVIGLSPGELFF.

The rearrangement links TRBV30 to TRBJ2-7; possible D gene TRBD1, 5 bases. V lost 2 bases to trimming and J lost 2 bases, with 10 bases between them. CDR1 is GTSNPN and CDR2 is SVGIG in the germline V gene (reference sequence). The CDR3 contains 13 residues. CDR3 DNA sequence: TGTGCCTGGAGTTCTGGGGCAGCCTACGAGCAGTACTTC. As protein: CAWSSGAAYEQYF.

The genes are TRBV28 and TRBJ1-2; D call uncertain. The V gene lost 7 bases and the J gene lost 7 bases, with 10 bases spanning the gap. CDR1 and CDR2 from the germline V gene are MDHEN and SYDVKM. This CDR3 is 11 amino acids long. As DNA, the CDR3 is TGTGCCAGCAATTGGGGAGCTGGCTACACCTTC. This translates into CASNWGAGYTF.

The chain carries TRBV5-1 and TRBJ2-2; 11 bases agree with TRBD2. The CDR3 contains 15 residues. V gave up 0 bases and J gave up 5 bases; unmatched junction bases: 0. Germline V lookup: CDR1 SGHRS, CDR2 YFSETQ. As DNA, the CDR3 is TGCGCCAGCAGCTTGGGACTAGCGGGAACCGGGGAGCTGTTTTTT. Translated: CASSLGLAGTGELFF.

The V gene is TRBV9, the J gene TRBJ1-6; D might be TRBD1 (5 bases). The germline V gene encodes CDR1 SGDLS and CDR2 YYNGEE. The CDR3 sequence is 15 residues long. V lost 0 bases, J lost 7 bases, and 11 bases lay in between. The CDR3 region is CASSVEARANSPLHF. Here the CDR3 DNA reads TGTGCCAGCAGCGTAGAAGCCAGGGCCAATTCACCCCTCCACTTT.